These T cell receptor beta chains were read from a single sample in a study of human versus mouse CDR3 diversity and MHC coevolution. TCRdb keeps only in-frame clones here, not all; method: immunoSEQ multiplex PCR. The sample shows about 83,000 clones, about nine tenths of them seen only once. Sequencing used naive CD4+ T cells from blood. The receptor source for this set is a person aged 25 to 69 in good health. CDR3s include the opening cysteine and the closing phenylalanine or tryptophan. A D gene is named only where the DNA matches it firmly. Clone size is shown for a subset of rows, as once, few, many or a class of expanded clone.

d_gene,j_gene,abundance,v_gene,CDR3aa,CDR3nt
TRBD1,TRBJ1-1,NA,TRBV7-9,CASSSPGTEMNTEAFF,TGTGCCAGCAGCTCCCCCGGGACAGAGATGAACACTGAAGCTTTCTTT
TRBD1,TRBJ1-5,NA,TRBV5-3,CARSLWGQRNRPQHF,TGTGCCAGAAGCTTATGGGGACAGCGAAATCGGCCCCAGCATTTT
NA,TRBJ2-7,NA,TRBV2,CASNPFSYEQYF,TGTGCCAGCAACCCGTTCTCCTACGAGCAGTACTTC
TRBD2,TRBJ2-7,NA,TRBV6-1,CASSGVAGFDEQYF,TGTGCCAGCAGTGGGGTAGCGGGATTCGACGAGCAGTACTTC
TRBD1,TRBJ2-3,NA,TRBV2,CASSEETGATDTQYF,TGTGCCAGCAGTGAAGAAACAGGGGCCACAGATACGCAGTATTTT
NA,TRBJ1-1,NA,TRBV2,CASSESREGEAFF,TGTGCCAGCAGTGAGAGTAGGGAGGGTGAAGCTTTCTTT
NA,TRBJ1-4,NA,TRBV7-9,CASSLGTLNEKLFF,TGTGCCAGCAGTCTCGGGACATTAAATGAAAAACTGTTTTTT
NA,TRBJ2-7,NA,TRBV6-5,CASSYERSAAYEQYF,TGTGCCAGCAGTTATGAGAGGTCCGCCGCCTACGAGCAGTACTTC
TRBD2,TRBJ2-7,few,TRBV7-2,CASSLASGIAYEQYF,TGTGCCAGCAGCTTAGCAAGCGGGATCGCCTACGAGCAGTACTTC
TRBD2,TRBJ2-7,NA,TRBV18,CASSPFLAGGPGRTYEQYF,TGTGCCAGCTCACCATTCCTAGCGGGGGGGCCTGGCAGAACCTACGAGCAGTACTTC
NA,TRBJ1-2,NA,TRBV7-2,CASSLDGGRGRGYTF,TGTGCCAGCAGCTTAGATGGGGGCAGGGGACGGGGCTACACCTTC
NA,TRBJ2-5,NA,TRBV11-2,CASSREQETQYF,TGTGCCAGCAGCCGGGAACAAGAGACCCAGTACTTC
NA,TRBJ2-6,once,TRBV13,CASSFSVHSGANVLTF,TGTGCCAGCAGCTTCTCGGTCCACTCTGGGGCCAACGTCCTGACTTTC
TRBD2,TRBJ2-5,NA,TRBV27,CASRIRRGGYQETQYF,TGTGCCAGCAGGATTAGGCGCGGGGGGTACCAAGAGACCCAGTACTTC
NA,TRBJ1-2,NA,TRBV5-1,CASSLDTVTFANYGYTF,TGCGCCAGCAGCTTGGATACAGTTACCTTCGCTAACTATGGCTACACCTTC
TRBD1,TRBJ1-1,NA,TRBV10-3,CAIMGTGDYGTEAFF,TGTGCCATCATGGGGACAGGGGATTACGGCACTGAAGCTTTCTTT
NA,TRBJ1-3,few,TRBV28,CASIRGGTGNTIYF,TGTGCCAGCATTCGGGGGGGTACTGGAAACACCATATATTTT
NA,TRBJ2-5,NA,TRBV4-1,CASSPIVRETQYF,TGCGCCAGCAGCCCTATAGTCCGGGAGACCCAGTACTTC
NA,TRBJ2-2,NA,TRBV2,CASRTGDSSANTGELFF,TGTGCCAGCAGGACGGGAGACTCCTCCGCGAACACCGGGGAGCTGTTTTTT
NA,TRBJ1-2,NA,TRBV6-5,CASSFTGDYGYTF,TGTGCCAGCAGTTTTACAGGAGACTATGGCTACACCTTC
NA,TRBJ1-1,NA,TRBV2,CASSSQIEAFF,TGTGCCAGCAGTTCCCAGATTGAAGCTTTCTTT